This TCR beta chain was recorded in a study of shared clonotypes between healthy human individuals (dated by TCRdb to about 2020). At the level of the whole study: The cohort comprised two women and a few men aged 18 to 49 years. Different laboratories and diverse techniques were used to prepare libraries and sequence TCR repertoires, to increase sequencing depth and limit assay-specific biases. For each donor, CD4 naive and CD4 memory were each given three plates, CD8 naive was given two plates, and CD8 memory was given one plate. To estimate repertoire size and how much clonotypes are shared between individuals, the study performed deep sequencing of blood TCR repertoires from about five healthy adults. Per donor, leukapheresis produced somewhere between about 0.9 and 9 billion PBMCs.

As concerns this clone: Its antigen remains undetermined. No quality values exist for individual bases; no much larger clone is one base distant.

The full study reports these points: Incomplete sequencing was indicated by rarefaction of sorted-subset datasets, despite the large sequencing depth. Because the study included a small number of donors, the genetic and exposure-history diversity represented was limited. Sampling was limited to blood, and TCR repertoires in tissue likely differ from TCR repertoires in blood. Estimated clonotype richness was generally larger for naive than for memory subsets. Pairwise subsampling indicated that sequencing depth was expected to affect the degree of clonotype sharing among donors. Compared with non-shared clonotypes, clonotypes shared by all four sorted-subset donors had higher generation probabilities. Across a handful of donors, around 5% of naive CD4, roughly 3.8% of naive CD8, approximately 2.5% of memory CD4, and 0.4% of memory CD8 clonotypes were shared.

The donors were healthy, HIV-negative adults with no recently reported acute infections or vaccinations. All donors were Caucasian adults living in Nashville, Tennessee, USA. CD4+ T cells were enriched through magnetic negative selection, after which naive cells were positively selected on CD45RA and the remaining negative fraction served as the memory subset. Blood was collected by leukapheresis, and PBMCs were isolated by Ficoll-Histopaque density gradient centrifugation and then cryopreserved in liquid nitrogen vapor phase. Analytical flow cytometry was used to check the purity and quantity of every magnetically sorted T cell population. From each sorted fraction, genomic DNA was isolated and quantified by UV absorbance on a Nanodrop 2000c. Using the deep immunoSEQ assay, TCR CDR3 regions were amplified from genomic DNA by multiplex PCR. Extracted genomic DNA from each cell subset was spread evenly across all wells of several immunoSEQ 96-well plates, with each plate serving as a replicate. Each replicate PCR for sorted subsets received approximately 200 ng genomic DNA, equal to tens of thousands of T cell genomes. The purified libraries were quantified using a Qubit 3.0 fluorometer, sized with a Bioanalyzer 2100, and then quantified again using the KAPA Library Quantification kit. A separate single-read 150-cycle Illumina NextSeq 550 flow cell was used to sequence each immunoSEQ 96-well plate. As for how the authors treated the data: The immunoSEQ output contained only junctional sequences without quality scores, so filtering could not match that applied to full-length reads. To assign V/J genes and CDR3, sequences were annotated against IMGT germline references using PyIR, a Python wrapper for IgBLAST v1.9. Reads were removed for weak V/J assignments (E-value above 1e-6), missing CDR3, stop codons, out-of-frame junctions, or ambiguous translated residues. V3J clonotypes were defined as sequences sharing the same inferred V gene, J gene, and CDR3 amino acid sequence. To compute the percentage overlap between repertoires, the number of shared unique clonotypes was divided by the size of the smaller repertoire. Richness of each repertoire was evaluated using RTK rarefaction, the Chao1 estimator, and Recon v2.1 estimates of unobserved clonotypes. Generation probabilities for all TCRbeta clonotypes obtained by the gDNA method from a few donors were computed using OLGA. The source is immuneACCESS, and TCRdb retained only in-frame sequences with V and J called. Part of the clones is not carried over; for the studies checked, unresolved V genes explain less than half of this, and the remainder is unexplained. V and J calls and clone size come straight from that table; D and trimming were deduced from the DNA. This sample comprises 2 million to 2.5 million clones, around 90% of them detected only once. 0.3% to 0.45% of the sample rests with the top ten.

Per the germline V gene, SGHDN is the CDR1 and FVKESK is the CDR2. The CDR3 sequence holds 13 residues, the cysteine and phenylalanine included. Solely the CDR3 DNA is kept, with 39 bases framed from the first base. This receptor was identified in a man aged 18 to 30 in good health. Some clones in this sample may be carry-over from other donors' samples. Sequencing was performed on naive CD4+ T cells from PBMCs. What this sample's cell subset or site label stands for: CD45RA+ positively selected. This chain joins TRBV14 to TRBJ1-1; TRBD1 is a possible D gene, resting on 5 matching bases. CDR3 loop: CVSSGQANTEAFF. The DNA sequence is as follows: TGTGTTTCCTCGGGGCAGGCCAACACTGAAGCTTTCTTT.